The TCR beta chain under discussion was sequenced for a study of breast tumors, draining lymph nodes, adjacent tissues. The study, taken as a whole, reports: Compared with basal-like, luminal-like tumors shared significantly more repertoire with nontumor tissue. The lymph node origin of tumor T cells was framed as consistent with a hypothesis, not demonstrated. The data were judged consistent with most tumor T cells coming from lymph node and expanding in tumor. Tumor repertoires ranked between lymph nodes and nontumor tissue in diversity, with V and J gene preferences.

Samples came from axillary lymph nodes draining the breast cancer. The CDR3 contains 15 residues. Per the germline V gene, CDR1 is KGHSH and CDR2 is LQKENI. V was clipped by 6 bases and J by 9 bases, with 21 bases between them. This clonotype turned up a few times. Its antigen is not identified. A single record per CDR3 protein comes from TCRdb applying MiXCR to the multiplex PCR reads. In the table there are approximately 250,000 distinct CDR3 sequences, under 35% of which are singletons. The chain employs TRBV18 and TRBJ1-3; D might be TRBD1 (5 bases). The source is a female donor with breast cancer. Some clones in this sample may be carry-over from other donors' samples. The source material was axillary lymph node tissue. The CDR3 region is CASSLKGAVGGTIYF. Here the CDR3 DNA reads TGTGCCAGCTCCTTGAAAGGGGCGGTTGGAGGCACCATATATTTT.